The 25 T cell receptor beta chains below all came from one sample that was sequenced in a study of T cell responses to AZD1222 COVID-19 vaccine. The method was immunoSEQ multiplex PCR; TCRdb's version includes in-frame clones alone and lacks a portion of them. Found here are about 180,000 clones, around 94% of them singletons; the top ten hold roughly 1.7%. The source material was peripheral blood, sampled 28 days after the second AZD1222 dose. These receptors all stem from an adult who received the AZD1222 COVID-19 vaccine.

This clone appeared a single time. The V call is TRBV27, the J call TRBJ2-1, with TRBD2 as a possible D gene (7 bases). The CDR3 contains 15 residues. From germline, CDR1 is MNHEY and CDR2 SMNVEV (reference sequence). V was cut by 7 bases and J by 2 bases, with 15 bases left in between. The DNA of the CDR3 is TGTGCCAGCACGTGGGTCGGGGGGCCCTACAATGAGCAGTTCTTC. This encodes CASTWVGGPYNEQFF.

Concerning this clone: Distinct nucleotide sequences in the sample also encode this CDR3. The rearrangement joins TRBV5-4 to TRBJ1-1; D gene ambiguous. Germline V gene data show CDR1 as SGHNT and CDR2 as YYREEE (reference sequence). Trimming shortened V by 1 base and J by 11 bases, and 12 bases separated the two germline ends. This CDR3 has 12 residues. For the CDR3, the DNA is TGTGCCAGCAGCTTGTCAGGCTACGACGCTTTCTTT. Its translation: CASSLSGYDAFF.

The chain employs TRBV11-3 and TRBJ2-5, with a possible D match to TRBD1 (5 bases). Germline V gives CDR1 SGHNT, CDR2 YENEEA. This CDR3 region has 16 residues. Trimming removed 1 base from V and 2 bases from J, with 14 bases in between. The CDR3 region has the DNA TGTGCCAGCAGCTTAGGAAGGCAGGGTGGTCAAGAGACCCAGTACTTC. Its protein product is CASSLGRQGGQETQYF. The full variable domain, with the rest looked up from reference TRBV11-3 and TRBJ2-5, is EAGVVQSPRYKIIEKKQPVAFWCNPISGHNTLYWYLQNLGQGPELLIRYENEEAVDDSQLPKDRFSAERLKGVDSTLKIQPAELGDSAVYLCASSLGRQGGQETQYFGPGTRLLVL.

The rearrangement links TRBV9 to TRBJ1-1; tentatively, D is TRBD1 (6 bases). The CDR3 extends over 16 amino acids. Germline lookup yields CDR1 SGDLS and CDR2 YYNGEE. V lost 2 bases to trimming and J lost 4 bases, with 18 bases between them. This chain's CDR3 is CASSVSEGRGITEAFF. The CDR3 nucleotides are TGTGCCAGCAGCGTCAGTGAGGGCAGGGGTATCACTGAAGCTTTCTTT. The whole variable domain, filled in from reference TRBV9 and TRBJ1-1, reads DSGVTQTPKHLITATGQRVTLRCSPRSGDLSVYWYQQSLDQGLQFLIQYYNGEERAKGNILERFSAQQFPDLHSELNLSSLELGDSALYFCASSVSEGRGITEAFFGQGTRLTVV.

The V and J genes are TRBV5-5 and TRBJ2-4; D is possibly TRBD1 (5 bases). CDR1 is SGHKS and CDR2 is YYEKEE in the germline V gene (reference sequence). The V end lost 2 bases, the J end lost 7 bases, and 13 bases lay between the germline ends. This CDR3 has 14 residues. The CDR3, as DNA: TGTGCCAGCAGCTTCGATCGGGCAGGGAACATTCAGTACTTC. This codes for CASSFDRAGNIQYF.

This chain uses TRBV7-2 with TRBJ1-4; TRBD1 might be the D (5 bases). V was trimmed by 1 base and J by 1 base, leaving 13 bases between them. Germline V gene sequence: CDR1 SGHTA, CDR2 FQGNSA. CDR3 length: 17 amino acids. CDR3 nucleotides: TGTGCCAGCAGCTTAGACATAGGAAGGGGAACTAATGAAAAACTGTTTTTT. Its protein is CASSLDIGRGTNEKLFF.

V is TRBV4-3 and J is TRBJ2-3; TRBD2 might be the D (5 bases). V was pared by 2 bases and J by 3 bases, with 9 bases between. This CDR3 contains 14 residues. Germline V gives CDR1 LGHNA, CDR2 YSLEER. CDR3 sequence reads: CASSQRTQTDTQYF. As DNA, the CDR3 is TGCGCCAGCAGCCAAAGGACTCAAACAGATACGCAGTATTTT.

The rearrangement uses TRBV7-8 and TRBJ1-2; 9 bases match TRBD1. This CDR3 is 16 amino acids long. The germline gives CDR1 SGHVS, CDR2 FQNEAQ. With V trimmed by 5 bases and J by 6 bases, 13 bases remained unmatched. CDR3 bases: TGTGCCAGCAGCGCAAGGGGACAGGGTCTAGGGAATGGCTACACCTTC. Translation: CASSARGQGLGNGYTF.

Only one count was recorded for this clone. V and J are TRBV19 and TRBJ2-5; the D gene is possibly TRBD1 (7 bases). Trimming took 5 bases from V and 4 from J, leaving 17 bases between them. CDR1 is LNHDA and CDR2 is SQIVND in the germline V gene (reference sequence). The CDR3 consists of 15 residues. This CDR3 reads CASSPARGRPETQYF. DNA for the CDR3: TGTGCCAGTAGTCCGGCCAGGGGGAGGCCAGAGACCCAGTACTTC.

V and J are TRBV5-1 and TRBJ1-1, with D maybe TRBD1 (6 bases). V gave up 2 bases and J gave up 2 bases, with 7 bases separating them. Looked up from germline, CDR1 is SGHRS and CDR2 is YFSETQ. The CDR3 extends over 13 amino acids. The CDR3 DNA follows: TGCGCCAGCAGCTTACAGGGAAACACTGAAGCTTTCTTT. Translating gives CASSLQGNTEAFF.

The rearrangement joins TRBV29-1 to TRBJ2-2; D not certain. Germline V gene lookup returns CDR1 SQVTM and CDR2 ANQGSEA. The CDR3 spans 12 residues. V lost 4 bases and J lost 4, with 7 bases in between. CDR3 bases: TGCAGCGTTGGGGGAAGCACCGGGGAGCTGTTTTTT. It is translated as CSVGGSTGELFF.

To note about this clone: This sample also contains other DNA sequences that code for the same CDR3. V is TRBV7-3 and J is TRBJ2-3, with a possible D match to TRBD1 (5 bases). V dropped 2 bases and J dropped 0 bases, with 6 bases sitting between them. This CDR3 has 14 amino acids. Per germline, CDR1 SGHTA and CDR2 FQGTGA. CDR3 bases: TGTGCCAGCAGCTTAGGGGCTAGCACAGATACGCAGTATTTT. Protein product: CASSLGASTDTQYF.

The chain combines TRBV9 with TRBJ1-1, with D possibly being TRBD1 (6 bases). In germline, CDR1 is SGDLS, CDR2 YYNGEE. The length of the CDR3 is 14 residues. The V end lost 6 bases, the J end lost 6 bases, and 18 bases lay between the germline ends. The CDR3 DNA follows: TGTGCCAGCACCTCGGGGCAGGGGAGGTCTGAAGCTTTCTTT. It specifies CASTSGQGRSEAFF.

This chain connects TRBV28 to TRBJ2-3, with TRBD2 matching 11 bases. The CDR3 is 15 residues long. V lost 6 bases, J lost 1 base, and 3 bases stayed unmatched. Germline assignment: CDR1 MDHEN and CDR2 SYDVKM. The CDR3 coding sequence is TGTGCCAGCAGACAGGGACTAGCGGGCACAGATACGCAGTATTTT. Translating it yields CASRQGLAGTDTQYF.

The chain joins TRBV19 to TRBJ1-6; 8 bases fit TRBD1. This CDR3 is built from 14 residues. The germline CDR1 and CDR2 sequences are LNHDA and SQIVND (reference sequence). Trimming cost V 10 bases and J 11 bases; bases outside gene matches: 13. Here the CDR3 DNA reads TGTGCCACCCGGAGGACAGGGAGAGCGACACCCCTCCACTTT. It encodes CATRRTGRATPLHF.

The CDR3 DNA follows: TGTGCCATCAGCCCGGGACAGGGGGCTAATGAGCAGTTCTTC. This sequence encodes CAISPGQGANEQFF. The rearrangement joins TRBV10-3 to TRBJ2-1, with 12 bases lining up with TRBD1. The CDR3 contains 14 residues. J gave up 7 bases and V 6 bases, and 4 bases lay outside the gene matches. CDR1 and CDR2 (germline): ENHRY, SYGVKD.

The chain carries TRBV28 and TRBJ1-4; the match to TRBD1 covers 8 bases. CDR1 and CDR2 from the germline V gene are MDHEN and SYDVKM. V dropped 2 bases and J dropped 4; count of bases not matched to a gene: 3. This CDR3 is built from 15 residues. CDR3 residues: CASSLMGQDNEKLFF. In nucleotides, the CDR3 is TGTGCCAGCAGTTTAATGGGACAGGATAATGAAAAACTGTTTTTT.

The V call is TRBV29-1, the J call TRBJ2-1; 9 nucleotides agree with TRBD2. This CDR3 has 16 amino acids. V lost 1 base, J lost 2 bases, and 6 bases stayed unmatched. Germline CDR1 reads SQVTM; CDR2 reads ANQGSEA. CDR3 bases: TGCAGCGTTGAAGGGGCTAGCGGGAAAACCTACAATGAGCAGTTCTTC. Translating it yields CSVEGASGKTYNEQFF.

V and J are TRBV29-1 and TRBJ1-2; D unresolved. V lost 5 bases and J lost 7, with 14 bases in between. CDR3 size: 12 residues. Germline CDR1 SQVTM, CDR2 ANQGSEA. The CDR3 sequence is CSVTGRGSGYTF. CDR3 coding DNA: TGCAGCGTTACGGGAAGAGGCTCTGGCTACACCTTC.

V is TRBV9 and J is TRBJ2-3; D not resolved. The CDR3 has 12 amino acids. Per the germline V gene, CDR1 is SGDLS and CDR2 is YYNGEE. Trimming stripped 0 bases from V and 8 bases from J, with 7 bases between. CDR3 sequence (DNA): TGTGCCAGCAGCGTAGATACCGGTACGCAGTATTTT. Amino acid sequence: CASSVDTGTQYF.

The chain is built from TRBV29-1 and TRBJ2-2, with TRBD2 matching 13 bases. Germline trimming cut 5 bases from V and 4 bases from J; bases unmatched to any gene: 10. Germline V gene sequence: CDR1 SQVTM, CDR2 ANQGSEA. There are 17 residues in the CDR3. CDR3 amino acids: CSVYQWTSGRSTGELFF. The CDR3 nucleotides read TGCAGCGTTTACCAATGGACTAGCGGGAGATCCACCGGGGAGCTGTTTTTT.

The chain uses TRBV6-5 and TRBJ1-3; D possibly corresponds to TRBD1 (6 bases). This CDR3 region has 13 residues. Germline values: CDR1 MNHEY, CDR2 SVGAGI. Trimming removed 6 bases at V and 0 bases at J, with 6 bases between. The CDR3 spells CASRGHSGNTIYF. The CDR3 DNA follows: TGTGCCAGCAGGGGACACTCTGGAAACACCATATATTTT.

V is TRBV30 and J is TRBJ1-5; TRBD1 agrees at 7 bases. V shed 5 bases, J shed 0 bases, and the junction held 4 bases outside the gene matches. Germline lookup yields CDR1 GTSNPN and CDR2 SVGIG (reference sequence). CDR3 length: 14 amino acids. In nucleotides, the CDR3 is TGTGCCTGGCAACAGGGGAATAGCAATCAGCCCCAGCATTTT. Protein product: CAWQQGNSNQPQHF.

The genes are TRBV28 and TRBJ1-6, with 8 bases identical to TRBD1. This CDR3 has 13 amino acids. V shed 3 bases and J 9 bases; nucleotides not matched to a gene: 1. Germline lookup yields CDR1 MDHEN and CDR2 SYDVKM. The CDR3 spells CASSLQGASPLHF. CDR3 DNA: TGTGCCAGCAGTTTGCAGGGGGCTTCACCCCTCCACTTT. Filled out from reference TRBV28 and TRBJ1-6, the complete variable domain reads DVKVTQSSRYLVKRTGEKVFLECVQDMDHENMFWYRQDPGLGLRLIYFSYDVKMKEKGDIPEGYSVSREKKERFSLILESASTNQTSMYLCASSLQGASPLHFGNGTRLTVT.

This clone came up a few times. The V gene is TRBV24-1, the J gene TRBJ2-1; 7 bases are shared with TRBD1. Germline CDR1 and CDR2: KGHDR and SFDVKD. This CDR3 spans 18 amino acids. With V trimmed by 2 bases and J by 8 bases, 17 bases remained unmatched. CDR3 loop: CATSDYIHYRGRDDEQFF. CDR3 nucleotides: TGTGCCACCAGTGATTATATCCACTACAGGGGAAGGGACGATGAGCAGTTCTTC.